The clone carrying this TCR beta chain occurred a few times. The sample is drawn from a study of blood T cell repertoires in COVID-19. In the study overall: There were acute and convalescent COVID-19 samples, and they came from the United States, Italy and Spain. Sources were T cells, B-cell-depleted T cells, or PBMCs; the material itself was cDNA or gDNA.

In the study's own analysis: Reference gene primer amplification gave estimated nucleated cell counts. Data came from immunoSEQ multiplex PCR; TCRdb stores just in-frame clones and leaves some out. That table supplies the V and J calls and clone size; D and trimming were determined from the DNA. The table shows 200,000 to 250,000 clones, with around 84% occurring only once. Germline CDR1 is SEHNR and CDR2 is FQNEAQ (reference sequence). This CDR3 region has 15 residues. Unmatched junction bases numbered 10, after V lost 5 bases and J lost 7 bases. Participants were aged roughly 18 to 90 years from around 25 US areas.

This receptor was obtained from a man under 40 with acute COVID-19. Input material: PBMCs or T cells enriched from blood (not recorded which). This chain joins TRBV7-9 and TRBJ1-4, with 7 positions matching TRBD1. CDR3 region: CASSPAPGGGEKLFF. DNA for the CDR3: TGTGCCAGCAGCCCGGCCCCAGGGGGTGGTGAAAAACTGTTTTTT.